Below are 6 T cell receptor beta chains sequenced from a single sample in a study of post-analysis software for immune sequencing data. The study's findings and limits: Patients carried five TRBV segments more frequently than controls did, and TRBV5-6, TRBV5-1 and TRBV20-1 were among them.

These TCRs' antigens remain unknown. Unique molecular identifiers had been added to the TCR beta cDNA libraries. TCRdb reprocessed the PCR reads with MiXCR, giving one entry per CDR3 protein. The sample has 450,000 or so distinct CDR3 sequences; around 40% are singletons. The sample was blood. These TCRs come from a girl aged 5-17 years with multiple sclerosis.

The genes are TRBV29-1 and TRBJ2-1; 11 bases are shared with TRBD2. This CDR3 is 15 amino acids long. Per germline, CDR1 SQVTM and CDR2 ANQGSEA. The trim removed 5 bases at V and 5 bases at J, leaving 8 bases unmatched. The CDR3 region is CSVRVAGGPNNEQFF. The CDR3 DNA follows: TGCAGCGTTCGCGTAGCGGGAGGGCCAAACAATGAGCAGTTCTTC.

V gene TRBV20-1 combines with J gene TRBJ1-5; TRBD1 is a possible D gene (6 bases). The CDR3 sequence is 15 residues long. V shed 5 bases and J shed 4 bases, with 18 bases lying between them. CDR1 DFQATT and CDR2 SNEGSKA come from the germline V gene (reference sequence). Here the CDR3 DNA reads TGCAGTGCTCCTGTCGCAGGGCAGGGGAATCAGCCCCAGCATTTT. Its protein product is CSAPVAGQGNQPQHF.

This chain connects TRBV29-1 to TRBJ1-1, with 8 positions matching TRBD1. This CDR3 region has 19 residues. The V gene's germline CDR1 is SQVTM and CDR2 ANQGSEA. After removal of 4 bases from V and 3 bases from J, the junction contained 22 bases not matched to a gene. CDR3 protein: CSVVLRPDRVSKRDTEAFF. For the CDR3, the DNA is TGCAGCGTTGTTCTGAGGCCGGACAGGGTATCGAAGAGGGACACTGAAGCTTTCTTT. Full variable domain (outside the CDR3, taken from reference TRBV29-1 and TRBJ1-1): SAVISQKPSRDICQRGTSLTIQCQVDSQVTMMFWYRQQPGQSLTLIATANQGSEATYESGFVIDKFPISRPNLTFSTLTVSNMSPEDSSIYLCSVVLRPDRVSKRDTEAFFGQGTRLTVV.

This clonotype was recorded a few times. The chain has TRBV29-1 and TRBJ2-2; tentative D call: TRBD2 (6 bases). V lost 3 bases, J lost 6 bases, and 14 bases lay in between. The CDR3 is 14 residues long. Looked up from germline, CDR1 is SQVTM and CDR2 is ANQGSEA. CDR3 DNA: TGCAGCGTTGACCAGGGACTCCCGTCCGGGGAGCTGTTTTTT. Its translation is CSVDQGLPSGELFF.

V is TRBV6-5 and J is TRBJ1-1, with TRBD1 as a possible D gene (5 bases). The V and J ends lost 7 bases and 1 base respectively, with 16 bases between them. CDR1 MNHEY and CDR2 SVGAGI come from the germline V gene. The CDR3 covers 15 residues. This chain's CDR3 is CASTRYQGANTEAFF. DNA for the CDR3: TGTGCCAGCACCCGATACCAGGGTGCGAACACTGAAGCTTTCTTT.

The chain recombines TRBV12-3 or TRBV12-4 with TRBJ2-1; 9 bases agree with TRBD2. The V segment lost 5 bases and the J segment 2 bases; nucleotides outside the gene matches: 4. The CDR3 sequence is 15 residues long. CDR3 sequence reads: CASSPSSGAYNEQFF. CDR3 bases: TGTGCCAGCAGTCCGTCTAGCGGGGCCTACAATGAGCAGTTCTTC.